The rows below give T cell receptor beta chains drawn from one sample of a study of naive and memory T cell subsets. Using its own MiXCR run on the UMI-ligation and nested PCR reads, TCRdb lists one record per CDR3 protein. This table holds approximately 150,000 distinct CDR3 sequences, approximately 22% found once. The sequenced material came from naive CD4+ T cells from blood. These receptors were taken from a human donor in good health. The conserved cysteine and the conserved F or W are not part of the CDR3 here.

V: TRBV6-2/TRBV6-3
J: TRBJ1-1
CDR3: ASSYTAVGNTEAF

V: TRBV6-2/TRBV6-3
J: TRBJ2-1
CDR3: ASNVAGGPHEQF

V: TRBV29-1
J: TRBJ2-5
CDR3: SVEGVWAGETQY

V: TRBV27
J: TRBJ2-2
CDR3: ASSLFSGTGELF

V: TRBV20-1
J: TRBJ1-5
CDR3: SATRQDLNQPQH

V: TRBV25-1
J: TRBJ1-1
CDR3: ASSDRMGTEAF

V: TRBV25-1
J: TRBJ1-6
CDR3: ASRTNGHFNSPLH

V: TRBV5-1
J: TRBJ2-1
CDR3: ASSPGAGGLENEQF

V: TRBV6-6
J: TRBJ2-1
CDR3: ASSQIAIEQF

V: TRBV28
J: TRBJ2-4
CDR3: ASSPHGAGAKNIQY

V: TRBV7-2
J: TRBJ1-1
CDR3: ASSSHRGLKEAF

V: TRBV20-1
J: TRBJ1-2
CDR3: SARDLRRDRDSNYGYT

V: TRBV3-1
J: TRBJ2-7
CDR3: ASSQGYEQY

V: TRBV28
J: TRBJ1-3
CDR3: ASSLAPGGNTIY

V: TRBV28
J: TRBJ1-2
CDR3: ASSYGGTGYT

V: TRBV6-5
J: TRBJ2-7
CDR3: ASSRASSAGSYEQY

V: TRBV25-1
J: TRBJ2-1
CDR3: ASRNNGLAGEQF

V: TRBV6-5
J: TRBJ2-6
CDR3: ASSYSVTPLAGANVLT

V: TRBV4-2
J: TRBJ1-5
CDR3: ASSQLQSGPQH

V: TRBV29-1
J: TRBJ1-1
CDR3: SVKQGRTEAF

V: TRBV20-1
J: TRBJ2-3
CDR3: SAPPAGSFILDTQY

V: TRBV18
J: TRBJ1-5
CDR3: ASSPSLDQPQH

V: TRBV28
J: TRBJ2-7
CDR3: ASSLGISNEQY

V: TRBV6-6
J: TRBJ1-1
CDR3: ASSFTNTEAF

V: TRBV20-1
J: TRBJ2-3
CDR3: SASTSGRAPDTQY

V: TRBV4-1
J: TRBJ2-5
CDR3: ASSQVTPLAAQETQY

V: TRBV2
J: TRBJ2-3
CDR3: AILRAETDTQY

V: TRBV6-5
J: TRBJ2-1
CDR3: ASSYSTRYNEQF

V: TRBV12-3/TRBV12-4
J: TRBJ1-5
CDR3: ASRRVDSEEGYQPQH

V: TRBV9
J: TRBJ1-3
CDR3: ASSTDSRRNTIY

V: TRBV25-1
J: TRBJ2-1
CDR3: ASSEFGPSGAEQF

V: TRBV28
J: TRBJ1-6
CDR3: ASSLGQVAPPLH

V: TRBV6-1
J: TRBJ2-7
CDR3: ASSEYSTGNEQY

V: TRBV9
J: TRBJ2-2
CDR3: ASSVVRGYTGELF

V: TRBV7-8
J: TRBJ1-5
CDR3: ASSKQGSNQPQH